This TCR beta chain was identified during a study of blood T cell repertoires in COVID-19. Background on the study: From T cells, B-cell-depleted T cells, or PBMCs came the material, which was cDNA or gDNA.

The assay was immunoSEQ multiplex PCR, and TCRdb's table has in-frame clones only and misses some. This table has roughly 240,000 clones, 86% appearing once. Germline values: CDR1 SGHNT, CDR2 YYREEE (reference sequence). There are 11 residues in the CDR3. Turning to this clone: The junction and the germline gene differ at one end; a read error may be behind it.

The sample taken for sequencing was peripheral blood. The TCR sequence derives from a young man with active or convalescent COVID-19. This rearrangement joins TRBV5-4 to TRBJ1-4; TRBD1 might be the D (6 bases). As DNA, the CDR3 is TGTGCCAGCAGCTCCCCTGGGGGCCTTATTTTT. Protein product: CASSSPGGLIF. Together with reference TRBV5-4 and TRBJ1-4, the CDR3 gives the full variable domain: ETGVTQSPTHLIKTRGQQVTLRCSSQSGHNTVSWYQQALGQGPQFIFQYYREEENGRGNFPPRFSGLQFPNYSSELNVNALELDDSALYLCASSSPGGLIFGSGTQLSVL.